These 20 T cell receptor beta chains were sequenced from one sample in a study of blood T cell repertoires in COVID-19. The repertoire was sequenced with immunoSEQ multiplex PCR; TCRdb's copy has only in-frame clones and lacks some. Here the sample spans hundreds of thousands of clones, approximately 85% being singletons. Sample: PBMCs or T cells enriched from blood (not recorded which). These receptors all come from a woman aged 25 to 39 who had recovered from COVID-19.

V and J are TRBV27 and TRBJ1-3; D call uncertain. CDR1 is MNHEY, CDR2 SMNVEV, per germline (reference sequence). CDR3 length: 17 residues. Trimming shortened V by 2 bases and J by 7 bases, and 21 bases separated the two germline ends. This chain's CDR3 is CASSLPTQSGWRNTIYF. The CDR3 nucleotides are TGTGCCAGCAGTTTACCTACACAGTCGGGGTGGCGGAACACCATATATTTT.

This clone was found once. The rearrangement joins TRBV6-6 to TRBJ2-7; TRBD2 might be the D (6 bases). There are 16 residues in the CDR3. Trimming cost V 6 bases and J 6 bases, with 24 bases left between them. The V gene's germline CDR1 is MNHNY and CDR2 SVGAGI (reference sequence). The CDR3 loop reads CASRGRRVRDVSEQYF. The CDR3, as DNA: TGTGCCAGCAGGGGACGGAGGGTCCGCGATGTTTCCGAGCAGTACTTC.

This rearrangement joins TRBV9 to TRBJ2-5; tentatively, D is TRBD2 (6 bases). Trimming removed 0 bases from V and 4 bases from J, with 13 bases in between. The CDR3 has 15 residues. The V gene's germline CDR1 is SGDLS and CDR2 YYNGEE. In nucleotides, the CDR3 is TGTGCCAGCAGCGTAGCCCATGGACTATCAGAGACCCAGTACTTC. It translates to CASSVAHGLSETQYF. Based on the CDR3 plus reference TRBV9 and TRBJ2-5, the full variable domain is DSGVTQTPKHLITATGQRVTLRCSPRSGDLSVYWYQQSLDQGLQFLIQYYNGEERAKGNILERFSAQQFPDLHSELNLSSLELGDSALYFCASSVAHGLSETQYFGPGTRLLVL.

The chain has TRBV12-3 or TRBV12-4 and TRBJ1-2; D possibly corresponds to TRBD1 (6 bases). This CDR3 region has 11 residues. Trimming removed 5 bases at V and 8 bases at J, with 9 bases between. The CDR3 coding sequence is TGTGCCAGCAGTCAGGGGCAGGGCTACACCTTC. It translates to CASSQGQGYTF.

V usage is TRBV30 and J usage is TRBJ2-7; tentative D call: TRBD1 (6 bases). CDR1 GTSNPN and CDR2 SVGIG come from the germline V gene (reference sequence). Deletions cut 0 bases from V and 3 bases from J, with 12 bases between. The CDR3 is made up of 14 amino acids. The CDR3 loop is CAWSVGDTNYEQYF. CDR3 DNA sequence: TGTGCCTGGAGTGTCGGGGACACTAACTACGAGCAGTACTTC.

This clone was detected once. The chain joins TRBV18 to TRBJ1-1, with 7 positions matching TRBD1. Germline assignment: CDR1 KGHSH and CDR2 LQKENI. With 3 bases clipped from V and 0 bases from J, the junction kept 10 bases outside the gene matches. The CDR3 covers 17 residues. For the CDR3, the DNA is TGTGCCAGCTCACCCAGACGGGTGGACAGGCTGAACACTGAAGCTTTCTTT. Residues: CASSPRRVDRLNTEAFF.

The chain has TRBV7-2 and TRBJ2-3, with no clear D. The germline V gene has CDR1 SGHTA and CDR2 FQGNSA. The CDR3 extends over 16 amino acids. V lost 5 bases to trimming and J lost 2 bases, with 17 bases between them. CDR3: CASSPGRSAPTDTQYF. The DNA for the CDR3 is TGTGCCAGCAGCCCTGGGCGCTCCGCCCCCACAGATACGCAGTATTTT.

This rearrangement joins TRBV15 to TRBJ1-5; D remains ambiguous. V was clipped by 1 base and J by 5 bases, with 12 bases between them. The CDR3 sequence is 15 residues long. Looked up from germline, CDR1 is LNHNV and CDR2 is YYDKDF (reference sequence). Here the CDR3 DNA reads TGTGCCACCAGCAGAGGTACCCAGGAATATCAGCCCCAGCATTTT. This translates into CATSRGTQEYQPQHF.

This clone turned up a few times. The chain joins TRBV28 to TRBJ1-3; D is ambiguous. The CDR3 length is 16 residues. Germline CDR1 MDHEN, CDR2 SYDVKM. V lost 1 base, J lost 0 bases, and 10 bases lay in between. The CDR3 DNA sequence: TGTGCCAGCAGTTTATCGTCCAGAAGCTCTGGAAACACCATATATTTT. Amino acids: CASSLSSRSSGNTIYF.

The chain employs TRBV21-1 and TRBJ2-7; no check of the table's D call, TRBD1, against the DNA was made. TRBV21-1 is flagged as a pseudogene. CDR3 size: 16 residues. CDR3: CASSKALRVLTYEQYF. CDR3 DNA sequence: TGTGCCAGCAGCAAAGCACTCAGGGTCCTTACTTACGAGCAGTACTTC.

The rearrangement joins TRBV27 to TRBJ2-1; 8 bases line up with TRBD2. The J segment lost 2 bases and the V segment lost 5 bases, leaving 2 bases of the junction unmatched. The CDR3 consists of 14 residues. The germline V gene has CDR1 MNHEY and CDR2 SMNVEV (reference sequence). The CDR3 here is CASSDSGTYNEQFF. The CDR3 nucleotides are TGTGCCAGCAGTGATAGCGGGACCTACAATGAGCAGTTCTTC.

The V gene is TRBV28, the J gene TRBJ2-3; the match to TRBD1 covers 7 bases. In germline, CDR1 is MDHEN, CDR2 SYDVKM. Trimming took 1 base from V and 3 from J; bases not matched to a gene: 7. This CDR3 is 16 amino acids long. CDR3 in amino acids: CASSLSAGGETDTQYF. The CDR3 DNA sequence: TGTGCCAGCAGTTTATCCGCAGGGGGTGAAACAGATACGCAGTATTTT.

This chain connects TRBV9 to TRBJ1-2, with D possibly TRBD1 on 6 matching bases. This CDR3 comprises 13 residues. V was clipped by 2 bases and J by 3 bases, with 8 bases between them. Germline CDR1 and CDR2: SGDLS and YYNGEE. The CDR3 DNA reads TGTGCCAGCAGCGTCGGGACACACTATGGCTACACCTTC. Translating gives CASSVGTHYGYTF.

This chain joins TRBV7-9 and TRBJ2-3; 12 bases map to TRBD2. This CDR3 region has 17 residues. Germline CDR1 is SEHNR and CDR2 is FQNEAQ (reference sequence). V lost 5 bases, J lost 2 bases, and 8 bases stayed unmatched. CDR3: CASSPLRTSGATDTQYF. The CDR3 DNA follows: TGTGCCAGCAGCCCACTACGGACTAGCGGGGCCACAGATACGCAGTATTTT. Combining the CDR3 with reference TRBV7-9 and TRBJ2-3 gives the whole variable domain DTGVSQNPRHKITKRGQNVTFRCDPISEHNRLYWYRQTLGQGPEFLTYFQNEAQLEKSRLLSDRFSAERPKGSFSTLEIQRTEQGDSAMYLCASSPLRTSGATDTQYFGPGTRLTVL.

The CDR3 protein is CASSTSANYGYTF. CDR3 DNA: TGTGCCAGCAGTACATCCGCTAACTATGGCTACACCTTC. This chain joins TRBV2 and TRBJ1-2; D ambiguous. This CDR3 is 13 amino acids long. V shed 5 bases and J shed 0 bases, with 7 bases lying between them. Germline values: CDR1 SNHLY, CDR2 FYNNEI.

The chain uses TRBV30 and TRBJ1-2; 10 positions match TRBD1. Germline-derived CDR1 and CDR2 are GTSNPN and SVGIG (reference sequence). The CDR3 is 16 amino acids. With V trimmed by 7 bases and J by 4 bases, 15 bases remained unmatched. This chain's CDR3 is CALARTGGLGGYGYTF. In nucleotides, the CDR3 is TGTGCCTTGGCAAGGACAGGGGGATTAGGCGGCTATGGCTACACCTTC.

This sequence joins TRBV15 and TRBJ2-1; 7 bases map to TRBD2. CDR3 length: 15 residues. Per germline, CDR1 LNHNV and CDR2 YYDKDF (reference sequence). V lost 5 bases, J lost 4 bases, and 8 bases stayed unmatched. In DNA form, the CDR3 reads TGTGCCACCAGCTCTGGCCTAGCGGCTTACAATGAGCAGTTCTTC. Translation: CATSSGLAAYNEQFF.

The chain has TRBV30 and TRBJ1-2; 9 bases agree with TRBD1. This CDR3 is built from 13 residues. Germline CDR1 is GTSNPN and CDR2 is SVGIG (reference sequence). Trimming took 3 bases from V and 8 from J; bases not matched to a gene: 7. The CDR3 loop reads CAWSGTGSRGYTF. CDR3 bases: TGTGCCTGGAGCGGGACAGGGTCTAGAGGCTACACCTTC.

V and J are TRBV28 and TRBJ1-1, with 7 bases lining up with TRBD1. V was clipped by 9 bases and J by 0 bases; unmatched bases: 4. Germline lookup yields CDR1 MDHEN and CDR2 SYDVKM. This CDR3 is built from 13 residues. CDR3 coding DNA: TGTGCCAGTACAGGGGCCATGAACACTGAAGCTTTCTTT. It yields the protein CASTGAMNTEAFF.

This clone was detected only once. The chain recombines TRBV4-1 with TRBJ2-5; tentatively, D is TRBD1 (8 bases). The V and J ends lost 4 bases and 4 bases respectively, with 13 bases between them. CDR3 length: 14 residues. The germline CDR1 and CDR2 sequences are MGHRA and YSYEKL. The CDR3 sequence is CASSPDREGETQYF. The DNA for the CDR3 is TGCGCCAGCAGCCCGGACAGGGAGGGAGAGACCCAGTACTTC.